This is a list of T cell receptor beta chains from one sample in a study of T cell repertoires in cytomegalovirus infection. Which antigens these TCRs recognize remains unknown. TCRdb itself ran the reads through MiXCR, one entry per CDR3 protein. The sample yields about 46,000 distinct CDR3 sequences, around 21% seen once. The sequenced sample was CD8+ T cells from cultured PBMCs, obtained from culture after CMV antigen stimulation. The receptors originated from a human donor in good health (CMV status not recorded). Some clones in this sample may be carry-over from other donors' samples. Both conserved end residues are part of each CDR3. The order of the fields is V gene, J gene, D gene, clone size, CDR3 DNA, CDR3 protein. The D gene is left open where the match is weak. For some rows the clone size is stated as once, few or many, or as a class when expanded; others skip it.

v_call: TRBV28; j_call: TRBJ2-5; d_call: TRBD2; clone_size: few; cdr3_nt: TGTGCCAGCAGTCTGGGACTAGCGGGGGGCCAAGAGACCCAGTACTTC; cdr3_aa: CASSLGLAGGQETQYF
v_call: TRBV7-2; j_call: TRBJ1-1; d_call: TRBD1; clone_size: many; cdr3_nt: TGTGCCAGCAGCCTGGCCGGACAGGGGAGCGTGAACGCTGAAGCTTTCTTT; cdr3_aa: CASSLAGQGSVNAEAFF
v_call: TRBV19; j_call: TRBJ1-5; d_call: -; clone_size: few; cdr3_nt: TGTGCCACCGACCCATCCCTGAACGGGGGCCAGCCCCAGCATTTT; cdr3_aa: CATDPSLNGGQPQHF
v_call: TRBV7-2; j_call: TRBJ2-7; d_call: -; clone_size: -; cdr3_nt: TGTGCCAGCAGCTGGGGGGGGGGGCCCTACGAGCAGTACTTC; cdr3_aa: CASSWGGGPYEQYF
v_call: TRBV7-9; j_call: TRBJ2-2; d_call: TRBD1; clone_size: many; cdr3_nt: TGTGCCAGCAGCTTATCTCGGGACAGGGATTACACCGGGGAGCTGTTTTTT; cdr3_aa: CASSLSRDRDYTGELFF
v_call: TRBV20-1; j_call: TRBJ2-7; d_call: -; clone_size: few; cdr3_nt: TGCAGTGCTAGCCCCCGAATGGCCTACGAGCAGTACTTC; cdr3_aa: CSASPRMAYEQYF
v_call: TRBV28; j_call: TRBJ1-4; d_call: -; clone_size: -; cdr3_nt: TGTGCCAGCAGTTCGGGACCGAGGGGTGAAGAACTGTTTTTT; cdr3_aa: CASSSGPRGEELFF
v_call: TRBV9; j_call: TRBJ2-7; d_call: -; clone_size: -; cdr3_nt: TGTGCCAGCAGCGTAGGTAAGGGATCCCACGAGCAGTACTTC; cdr3_aa: CASSVGKGSHEQYF
v_call: TRBV5-4; j_call: TRBJ2-3; d_call: -; clone_size: many; cdr3_nt: TGTGCCAGCAGCCGCCCTAGCACAGATACGCAGTATTTT; cdr3_aa: CASSRPSTDTQYF
v_call: TRBV7-9; j_call: TRBJ2-2; d_call: TRBD1; clone_size: many; cdr3_nt: TGTGCCAGCAGCCAATTGGACAGGGGTTTTACCGGGGAGCTGTTTTTT; cdr3_aa: CASSQLDRGFTGELFF
v_call: TRBV2; j_call: TRBJ2-1; d_call: TRBD2; clone_size: many; cdr3_nt: TGTGCCAGCAGTCCCACGCGGGGGTACAATGAGCAGTTCTTC; cdr3_aa: CASSPTRGYNEQFF
v_call: TRBV25-1; j_call: TRBJ2-3; d_call: -; clone_size: few; cdr3_nt: TGTGCCAGCAGTGAATTCGAGCCCCCAGATACGCAGTATTTT; cdr3_aa: CASSEFEPPDTQYF
v_call: TRBV6-1; j_call: TRBJ2-3; d_call: TRBD2; clone_size: many; cdr3_nt: TGTGCCAGCAGTTTCCGGGAGGGGGGCACAGATACGCAGTATTTT; cdr3_aa: CASSFREGGTDTQYF
v_call: TRBV7-3; j_call: TRBJ2-5; d_call: -; clone_size: many; cdr3_nt: TGTGCCAGCAGCTCGGACAGCCTCAAGACCCAGTACTTC; cdr3_aa: CASSSDSLKTQYF
v_call: TRBV11-3; j_call: TRBJ2-7; d_call: TRBD1; clone_size: -; cdr3_nt: TGTGCCAGCAGCCACCAGACAGGGAGCTCCTACGAGCAGTACTTC; cdr3_aa: CASSHQTGSSYEQYF
v_call: TRBV7-9; j_call: TRBJ1-2; d_call: TRBD1; clone_size: -; cdr3_nt: TGTGCCAGCAGCCCAGGGACAGGGGTTGGCTACACCTTC; cdr3_aa: CASSPGTGVGYTF
v_call: TRBV9; j_call: TRBJ2-5; d_call: TRBD1; clone_size: -; cdr3_nt: TGTGCCAGCAGCCCAAAAGACAGGGGAGGTCAAGAGACCCAGTACTTC; cdr3_aa: CASSPKDRGGQETQYF
v_call: TRBV19; j_call: TRBJ1-5; d_call: -; clone_size: few; cdr3_nt: TGTGCCAGTAGTATCGCGAATAGCAATCAGCCCCAGCATTTT; cdr3_aa: CASSIANSNQPQHF
v_call: TRBV6-2/TRBV6-3; j_call: TRBJ1-1; d_call: -; clone_size: many; cdr3_nt: TGTGCCAGCTTGTCAGGAACTGAAGCTTTCTTT; cdr3_aa: CASLSGTEAFF
v_call: TRBV4-3; j_call: TRBJ2-2; d_call: -; clone_size: many; cdr3_nt: TGCGCCAGCACCTCAGGGTATAACGGGGAGCTGTTTTTT; cdr3_aa: CASTSGYNGELFF
v_call: TRBV11-2; j_call: TRBJ2-3; d_call: -; clone_size: -; cdr3_nt: TGTGCCAGCAGCTTAGAGGACGGGGAGGCGTATTTT; cdr3_aa: CASSLEDGEAYF
v_call: TRBV12-3/TRBV12-4; j_call: TRBJ2-5; d_call: TRBD1; clone_size: -; cdr3_nt: TGTGCCAGCAGTTTGGACAGGGCCGGAGAGACCCAGTACTTC; cdr3_aa: CASSLDRAGETQYF
v_call: TRBV27; j_call: TRBJ1-1; d_call: -; clone_size: many; cdr3_nt: TGTGCCAGCAGCAAAAACACTGAAGCTTTCTTT; cdr3_aa: CASSKNTEAFF
v_call: TRBV6-6; j_call: TRBJ1-1; d_call: TRBD1; clone_size: few; cdr3_nt: TGTGCCAGCAGTTTACCTACAGGGGACAAGGCTGAAGCTTTCTTT; cdr3_aa: CASSLPTGDKAEAFF
v_call: TRBV4-3; j_call: TRBJ1-4; d_call: TRBD1; clone_size: few; cdr3_nt: TGCGCCAGCAGCCAAGAAGTACAGGGGGTTGCAACTAATGAAAAACTGTTTTTT; cdr3_aa: CASSQEVQGVATNEKLFF
v_call: TRBV6-1; j_call: TRBJ2-7; d_call: TRBD1; clone_size: -; cdr3_nt: TGTGCCAGCAGTGACCCACCTAGACAGGGGACCAACGAGCAGTACTTC; cdr3_aa: CASSDPPRQGTNEQYF
v_call: TRBV7-9; j_call: TRBJ1-1; d_call: -; clone_size: -; cdr3_nt: TGTGCCAGCAGGGGGCCCGCAACTGAAGCTTTCTTT; cdr3_aa: CASRGPATEAFF
v_call: TRBV5-5; j_call: TRBJ1-1; d_call: -; clone_size: -; cdr3_nt: TGTGCCAGCAGCTTGTATGGGGCCACTGAAGCTTTCTTT; cdr3_aa: CASSLYGATEAFF
v_call: TRBV29-1; j_call: TRBJ1-1; d_call: -; clone_size: few; cdr3_nt: TGCAGCGTTGAAGGCAGGGTGACGACTGAAGCTTTCTTT; cdr3_aa: CSVEGRVTTEAFF
v_call: TRBV7-6; j_call: TRBJ2-1; d_call: -; clone_size: many; cdr3_nt: TGTGCCAGCAGCTTTGGCGGTGAGCAGTTCTTC; cdr3_aa: CASSFGGEQFF
v_call: TRBV4-2; j_call: TRBJ2-1; d_call: TRBD2; clone_size: -; cdr3_nt: TGTGCCAGCAGCCAAGAAGCGGGGGGCTTTTACAATGAGCAGTTCTTC; cdr3_aa: CASSQEAGGFYNEQFF
v_call: TRBV6-2/TRBV6-3; j_call: TRBJ1-5; d_call: -; clone_size: -; cdr3_nt: TGTGCCAGCAGTTACTCTGAGAATCAGCCCCAGCATTTT; cdr3_aa: CASSYSENQPQHF
v_call: TRBV5-5; j_call: TRBJ1-2; d_call: TRBD1; clone_size: -; cdr3_nt: TGTGCCAGCAGTCTTACAGGGGAATCTAACTATGGCTACACCTTC; cdr3_aa: CASSLTGESNYGYTF
v_call: TRBV7-9; j_call: TRBJ1-4; d_call: -; clone_size: -; cdr3_nt: TGTGCCAGCAGCCATCCCGGAGTTAGGGAAAAACTGTTTTTT; cdr3_aa: CASSHPGVREKLFF
v_call: TRBV27; j_call: TRBJ2-7; d_call: -; clone_size: -; cdr3_nt: TGTGCCAGCAGTTTCGGAACAGGGTTTTACGAGCAGTACTTC; cdr3_aa: CASSFGTGFYEQYF
v_call: TRBV6-6; j_call: TRBJ1-1; d_call: TRBD1; clone_size: few; cdr3_nt: TGTGCCAGTAGACAGGGTAAGGATGCTTTCTTT; cdr3_aa: CASRQGKDAFF
v_call: TRBV4-1; j_call: TRBJ1-5; d_call: TRBD1; clone_size: many; cdr3_nt: TGCGCCAGCAGCCAGTGGGGACAGGGGCTTTTTAAGCCCCAGCATTTT; cdr3_aa: CASSQWGQGLFKPQHF
v_call: TRBV6-5; j_call: TRBJ2-1; d_call: -; clone_size: many; cdr3_nt: TGTGCCAGCAGTACCTCTAGGGGCTCCTACAATGAGCAGTTCTTC; cdr3_aa: CASSTSRGSYNEQFF
v_call: TRBV5-1; j_call: TRBJ2-5; d_call: TRBD2; clone_size: -; cdr3_nt: TGCGCCAGCAGCCAGACTAGCGGGGTGTTGCAAGAGACCCAGTACTTC; cdr3_aa: CASSQTSGVLQETQYF
v_call: TRBV4-1; j_call: TRBJ2-1; d_call: TRBD1; clone_size: -; cdr3_nt: TGCGCCAGCAGCCAAGGGGGACAGAGCTCCTACAATGAGCAGTTCTTC; cdr3_aa: CASSQGGQSSYNEQFF
v_call: TRBV28; j_call: TRBJ2-1; d_call: -; clone_size: -; cdr3_nt: TGTGCCAGCAGCGATTTCTACAATGAGCAGTTCTTC; cdr3_aa: CASSDFYNEQFF
v_call: TRBV6-6; j_call: TRBJ2-7; d_call: -; clone_size: many; cdr3_nt: TGTGCCAGCAGCCCTGACGAGGGGGTGCAGTACTTC; cdr3_aa: CASSPDEGVQYF
v_call: TRBV12-5; j_call: TRBJ1-1; d_call: -; clone_size: many; cdr3_nt: TGTGCTAGTGGTTTGTCGATGGGATTCATTACTGAAGCTTTCTTT; cdr3_aa: CASGLSMGFITEAFF
v_call: TRBV20-1; j_call: TRBJ2-5; d_call: TRBD2; clone_size: -; cdr3_nt: TGCAGTGCTAGAACTAGCGGGTCGGAGACCCAGTACTTC; cdr3_aa: CSARTSGSETQYF
v_call: TRBV20-1; j_call: TRBJ2-7; d_call: TRBD2; clone_size: many; cdr3_nt: TGCAGTACCGGGGGGGGCGGGTACGGCGAGCAGTACTTC; cdr3_aa: CSTGGGGYGEQYF
v_call: TRBV7-2; j_call: TRBJ2-3; d_call: -; clone_size: many; cdr3_nt: TGTGCCAGCAGCTTTGCAGGGTCGCGCACAGATACGCAGTATTTT; cdr3_aa: CASSFAGSRTDTQYF
v_call: TRBV7-2; j_call: TRBJ2-1; d_call: TRBD1; clone_size: many; cdr3_nt: TGTGCCAGCAGCTTACAGACAGGGAGAGATGAGCAGTTCTTC; cdr3_aa: CASSLQTGRDEQFF
v_call: TRBV4-1; j_call: TRBJ2-1; d_call: -; clone_size: few; cdr3_nt: TGCGCCAGCAGCCAAGAGAGCAATGAGCAGTTCTTC; cdr3_aa: CASSQESNEQFF
v_call: TRBV15; j_call: TRBJ1-2; d_call: -; clone_size: -; cdr3_nt: TGTGCCACCAGCCATCCGGGACGCCGGGAGGACTATGGCTACACCTTC; cdr3_aa: CATSHPGRREDYGYTF
v_call: TRBV13; j_call: TRBJ2-5; d_call: -; clone_size: many; cdr3_nt: TGTGCCAGCAGCCTGGACTCGGCGCAAGAGACCCAGTACTTC; cdr3_aa: CASSLDSAQETQYF
v_call: TRBV9; j_call: TRBJ1-2; d_call: -; clone_size: few; cdr3_nt: TGTGCCAGCAGCCCCCGTGACGGGTATAGCTATGGCTACACCTTC; cdr3_aa: CASSPRDGYSYGYTF
v_call: TRBV6-2/TRBV6-3; j_call: TRBJ2-1; d_call: -; clone_size: many; cdr3_nt: TGTGCCAGCAGTCCCCTTTCAGGGGACGGATTATACAATGAGCAGTTCTTC; cdr3_aa: CASSPLSGDGLYNEQFF